This T cell receptor (beta chain) came from a study of T cell repertoires in cytomegalovirus infection. In the study overall: HLA-B-restricted CMV epitopes that are well studied were used alongside recently identified HLA-C-restricted ones.

For this clonotype: The antigen is undetermined.

Study findings and constraints: The ex vivo response was dominated by HLA-C-restricted CMV-specific TCR beta clonotypes. The study identified carriers of CMV plus the relevant HLA from cumulative public TCR beta family frequency.

This CDR3 has 14 residues. Germline V lookup: CDR1 ENHRY, CDR2 SYGVKD. Trimming removed 8 bases at V and 6 bases at J, with 17 bases between. In TCRdb, the reads were re-called with MiXCR into one record per CDR3 protein. This sample has about half a million distinct CDR3 sequences; more than 40% occur once, and the top ten carry approximately 40%. The sequence came from a human donor in good health (CMV status not recorded). Some clones in this sample may be carry-over from other donors' samples. This chain connects TRBV10-3 to TRBJ2-1; D might be TRBD1 (5 bases). Sequencing used cultured PBMCs, obtained from culture after CMV antigen stimulation. In nucleotides, the CDR3 is TGTGCCATCGGAGACCAGGGTCCCCTCAATGAGCAGTTCTTC. Translated, it gives CAIGDQGPLNEQFF.